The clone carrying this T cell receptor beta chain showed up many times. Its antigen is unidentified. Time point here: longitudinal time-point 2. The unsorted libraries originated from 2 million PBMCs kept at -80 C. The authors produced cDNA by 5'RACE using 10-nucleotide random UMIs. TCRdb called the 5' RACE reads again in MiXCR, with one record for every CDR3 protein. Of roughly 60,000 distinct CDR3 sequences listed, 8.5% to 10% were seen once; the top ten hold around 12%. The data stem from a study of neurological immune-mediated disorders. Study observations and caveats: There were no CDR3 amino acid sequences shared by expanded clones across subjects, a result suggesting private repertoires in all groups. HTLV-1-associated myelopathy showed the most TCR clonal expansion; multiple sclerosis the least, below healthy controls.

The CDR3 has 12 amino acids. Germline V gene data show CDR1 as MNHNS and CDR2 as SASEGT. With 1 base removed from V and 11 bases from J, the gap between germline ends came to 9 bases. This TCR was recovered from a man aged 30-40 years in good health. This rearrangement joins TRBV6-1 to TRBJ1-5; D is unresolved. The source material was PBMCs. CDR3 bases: TGTGCCAGCAGTGAAGTAGGGTTAACCCAGCATTTT. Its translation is CASSEVGLTQHF.